One sample yielded the 27 T cell receptor beta chains listed below, sequenced in a study of blood T cell repertoires in COVID-19 (dated by TCRdb to 2018 to 2020). The library was prepared using the immunoSEQ multiplex PCR assay. TCRdb provides this immuneACCESS table in a form limited to in-frame rearrangements. Some clones are lacking; in checked studies, under half of them reflect an unresolved V gene, and why the rest are absent is not known. Across this sample there are about 110,000 clones, with approximately 88% seen only once. Under 7% of the sample lies in the top ten. Sequenced sample: peripheral blood. These receptors were obtained from a man in his fifties with active or convalescent COVID-19.

The genes are TRBV10-3 and TRBJ1-2; TRBD1 agrees at 8 bases. Losses at the gene ends were 0 bases for V and 4 bases for J; bases not matched to a gene: 7. The CDR3 is made up of 16 amino acids. In germline, CDR1 is ENHRY, CDR2 SYGVKD. In DNA form, the CDR3 reads TGTGCCATCAGTGAGTCGGACAGGGCCTCCTTCTATGGCTACACCTTC. Translation gives CAISESDRASFYGYTF.

This chain links TRBV12-3 or TRBV12-4 with TRBJ2-5; D not resolved. V lost 5 bases to trimming and J lost 5 bases, with 12 bases between them. The CDR3 has 13 residues. The CDR3 is CASSAWSAETQYF. For the CDR3, the DNA is TGTGCCAGCAGTGCCTGGTCAGCGGAGACCCAGTACTTC.

The chain links TRBV7-2 to TRBJ2-7; tentative D call: TRBD2 (5 bases). Germline loops: CDR1 SGHTA, CDR2 FQGNSA. V was clipped by 6 bases and J by 1 base, with 13 bases between them. The CDR3 has 14 amino acids. The CDR3 loop is CASRAALASYEQYF. For the CDR3, the DNA is TGTGCCAGCAGAGCCGCTCTAGCTTCCTACGAGCAGTACTTC.

The chain has TRBV10-3 and TRBJ1-1; 7 bases match TRBD1. Germline lookup yields CDR1 ENHRY and CDR2 SYGVKD. This CDR3 has 13 residues. After removal of 6 bases from V and 5 bases from J, the junction contained 6 bases not matched to a gene. CDR3 region: CAIREGARTEAFF. The DNA of the CDR3 is TGTGCCATCAGAGAGGGGGCGCGGACTGAAGCTTTCTTT.

The V and J genes are TRBV25-1 and TRBJ2-1, with TRBD2 matching 9 bases. CDR1 and CDR2 (germline): MGHDK, SYGVNS. V shed 1 base, J shed 4 bases, and the junction held 8 bases outside the gene matches. The CDR3 runs 17 residues. CDR3 nucleotides: TGTGCCAGCAGTGAATTCTTGGCTAGCGGGGCATACAATGAGCAGTTCTTC. Amino acid sequence: CASSEFLASGAYNEQFF. Full variable domain (missing parts from reference TRBV25-1 and TRBJ2-1): EADIYQTPRYLVIGTGKKITLECSQTMGHDKMYWYQQDPGMELHLIHYSYGVNSTEKGDLSSESTVSRIRTEHFPLTLESARPSHTSQYLCASSEFLASGAYNEQFFGPGTRLTVL.

This clone was recorded a few times. CDR3 in amino acids: CATGPLVSTDTQYF. CDR3 sequence (DNA): TGTGCCACCGGTCCCCTTGTCAGCACAGATACGCAGTATTTT. V and J are TRBV7-7 and TRBJ2-3; D unclear. Germline values: CDR1 SSHAT, CDR2 FNYEAQ (reference sequence). V lost 10 bases to trimming and J lost 0 bases, with 14 bases between them. This CDR3 contains 14 residues.

V and J are TRBV3-1 (or the pseudogene TRBV3-2) and TRBJ2-1, with 11 bases matching TRBD2. With 1 base clipped from V and 3 bases from J, the junction kept 5 bases outside the gene matches. CDR1 and CDR2 (germline): LGHDT, YNNKEL (reference sequence). The CDR3 consists of 17 residues. CDR3 in DNA: TGTGCCAGCAGCCAAGCCCCGCTAGCGGGAGGCTACAATGAGCAGTTCTTC. Residues: CASSQAPLAGGYNEQFF.

The rearrangement links TRBV6-5 to TRBJ2-4; D remains unclear. There are 14 residues in the CDR3. V gave up 8 bases and J gave up 2 bases, with 13 bases separating them. Germline V gene sequence: CDR1 MNHEY, CDR2 SVGAGI. Here the CDR3 DNA reads TGTGCCAGCGGAGAGCGAGTAACCAAAAACATTCAGTACTTC. This gives the protein CASGERVTKNIQYF.

This chain links TRBV5-6 with TRBJ2-7; D call uncertain. Trimming cost V 4 bases and J 2 bases, with 13 bases left between them. Germline V gene data show CDR1 as SGHDT and CDR2 as YYEEEE. The CDR3 extends over 14 amino acids. Written as DNA, the CDR3 is TGTGCCAGCAGCCTATTTTCCGAGGCCTACGAGCAGTACTTC. It is translated as CASSLFSEAYEQYF.

There are a few counts of this clone. The V and J genes are TRBV20-1 and TRBJ2-7, with D uncertain. Germline V gives CDR1 DFQATT, CDR2 SNEGSKA (reference sequence). The CDR3 consists of 10 residues. V was pared by 5 bases and J by 2 bases, with 4 bases between. The CDR3 protein is CSARAYEQYF. As DNA, the CDR3 is TGCAGTGCTCGGGCCTACGAGCAGTACTTC.

This chain joins TRBV21-1 and TRBJ2-2; no DNA check was done on the table's D call, TRBD1. TRBV21-1 is noted as a pseudogene. The CDR3 extends over 16 amino acids. CDR3 region: CASSKGGQGDTGELFF. The CDR3, as DNA: TGTGCCAGCAGCAAAGGTGGACAGGGGGACACCGGGGAGCTGTTTTTT.

This chain connects TRBV2 to TRBJ2-1; 13 bases line up with TRBD2. CDR3 size: 15 residues. The ends lost 7 bases at V and 8 bases at J; junction bases unmatched: 8. Germline CDR1 is SNHLY and CDR2 is FYNNEI. The CDR3 sequence: CASNGLAGEEYEQFF. The CDR3 nucleotides are TGTGCCAGCAATGGACTAGCGGGAGAGGAGTATGAGCAGTTCTTC.

The chain couples TRBV6-2 or TRBV6-3 to TRBJ2-5, with TRBD1 matching over 9 bases. With V trimmed by 4 bases and J by 3 bases, 0 bases remained unmatched. Per germline, CDR1 MNHEY and CDR2 SVGEGT. The CDR3 totals 13 residues. The CDR3 spells CASSWDREETQYF. For the CDR3, the DNA is TGTGCCAGCAGTTGGGACAGGGAAGAGACCCAGTACTTC.

This rearrangement joins TRBV24-1 to TRBJ2-3, with 8 bases aligning to TRBD2. Germline V gives CDR1 KGHDR, CDR2 SFDVKD. The CDR3 sequence is 16 residues long. The J segment lost 4 bases and the V segment lost 4 bases, leaving 9 bases of the junction unmatched. CDR3 loop: CATSDREGFGADTQYF. The CDR3 DNA sequence: TGTGCCACCAGTGACCGGGAGGGGTTTGGGGCAGATACGCAGTATTTT.

The chain couples TRBV5-1 to TRBJ2-5; D not certain. The germline V and J ends were trimmed by 3 bases and 3 bases, with 6 bases remaining between them. Germline CDR1 is SGHRS and CDR2 is YFSETQ. This CDR3 comprises 12 residues. The CDR3 nucleotides are TGCGCCAGCAGCTCCCCCGAAGAGACCCAGTACTTC. Amino acids: CASSSPEETQYF.

The rearrangement uses TRBV11-2 and TRBJ2-7, with 12 bases identical to TRBD2. This CDR3 comprises 18 residues. Germline CDR1 is SGHAT and CDR2 is FQNNGV. The J segment lost 6 bases and the V segment lost 5 bases, leaving 17 bases of the junction unmatched. CDR3 coding DNA: TGTGCCAGCAGCCGGTCTCTAGCGGGAGGGCTCGAGGGCGGCGAGCAGTACTTC. Protein product: CASSRSLAGGLEGGEQYF.

The gene calls are TRBV24-1 and TRBJ2-2; 11 positions match TRBD2. With 4 bases clipped from V and 4 bases from J, the junction kept 1 base outside the gene matches. Germline V gene lookup returns CDR1 KGHDR and CDR2 SFDVKD. The CDR3 totals 15 residues. CDR3 bases: TGTGCCACCAGTGACGGACTAGCGGGCACCGGGGAGCTGTTTTTT. This encodes CATSDGLAGTGELFF.

The V gene is TRBV6-4, the J gene TRBJ2-3; TRBD2 matches at 7 bases. Trimming took 5 bases from V and 3 from J; bases not matched to a gene: 14. Germline values: CDR1 MRHNA, CDR2 SNTAGT. The CDR3 is 17 residues long. CDR3 region: CASSRVDGGSGTDTQYF. Here the CDR3 DNA reads TGTGCCAGCAGTCGGGTCGACGGCGGGAGTGGAACAGATACGCAGTATTTT.

This chain connects TRBV5-8 to TRBJ2-3, with 14 bases that match TRBD2. The length of the CDR3 is 19 residues. Trimming removed 3 bases from V and 8 bases from J; junction bases left unmatched: 17. Germline V gives CDR1 SGHTS, CDR2 YDEGEE. CDR3 nucleotide sequence: TGTGCCAGCAGCTCCTGGGGAGGGCTGGGACTAGCGGGAGTACGTACGCAGTATTTT. This encodes CASSSWGGLGLAGVRTQYF.

The J gene is TRBJ1-5, the V gene TRBV19; D remains ambiguous. Germline loops: CDR1 LNHDA, CDR2 SQIVND (reference sequence). CDR3 size: 15 residues. V shed 1 base and J shed 3 bases, with 10 bases lying between them. This CDR3 is CASSIVRSINQPQHF. CDR3 DNA: TGTGCCAGTAGTATAGTTCGCAGTATCAATCAGCCCCAGCATTTT.

The chain combines TRBV3-1 (or the pseudogene TRBV3-2) with TRBJ2-3; 7 bases are a match to TRBD2. The CDR3 covers 15 residues. The germline gives CDR1 LGHDT, CDR2 YNNKEL (reference sequence). J gave up 2 bases and V 1 base, and 3 bases lay outside the gene matches. CDR3 DNA sequence: TGTGCCAGCAGCCAAGGGGGGGGTCTCACAGATACGCAGTATTTT. Its protein is CASSQGGGLTDTQYF.

The V gene is TRBV11-2, the J gene TRBJ2-3; 8 positions agree with TRBD2. This CDR3 region has 16 residues. The germline CDR1 and CDR2 sequences are SGHAT and FQNNGV. The ends lost 4 bases at V and 3 bases at J; junction bases unmatched: 9. The DNA for the CDR3 is TGTGCCAGCAGCTCATTGGCGGGAGGTGTGACAGATACGCAGTATTTT. This sequence encodes CASSSLAGGVTDTQYF.

The gene calls are TRBV9 and TRBJ2-3; 7 bases are shared with TRBD2. Germline CDR1 is SGDLS and CDR2 is YYNGEE. The CDR3 is 17 amino acids. Trimming at V came to 0 bases and at J to 7 bases, leaving 14 bases not matched to a gene. CDR3 sequence (DNA): TGTGCCAGCAGCGTAGCTATGCCTAGCGGAGATACACATACGCAGTATTTT. This translates into CASSVAMPSGDTHTQYF.

The chain uses TRBV6-2 or TRBV6-3 and TRBJ2-3; D is perhaps TRBD1 (5 bases). The CDR3 spans 15 residues. With 4 bases removed from V and 1 base from J, the gap between germline ends came to 12 bases. CDR1 MNHEY and CDR2 SVGEGT come from the germline V gene. The CDR3: CASSSHRQRTDTQYF. The CDR3 region has the DNA TGTGCCAGCAGTTCCCACAGGCAACGCACAGATACGCAGTATTTT.

J is TRBJ1-6 and V is TRBV7-8; the match to TRBD1 covers 8 bases. V dropped 5 bases and J dropped 2; count of bases not matched to a gene: 11. Germline CDR1 and CDR2: SGHVS and FQNEAQ. The CDR3 sequence is 18 residues long. DNA for the CDR3: TGTGCCAGCAGCCTCACCCAACCGACAGGGGCCTATAATTCACCCCTCCACTTT. It specifies CASSLTQPTGAYNSPLHF.

The chain is built from TRBV5-6 and TRBJ2-7; no clear D gene. The V end lost 6 bases, the J end lost 6 bases, and 19 bases lay between the germline ends. CDR3 length equals 14 residues. In germline, CDR1 is SGHDT, CDR2 YYEEEE. For the CDR3, the DNA is TGTGCCAGCAAACCCGTGAGCGATGCGGTCGAGCAGTACTTC. Its protein product is CASKPVSDAVEQYF.

V is TRBV4-3 and J is TRBJ1-5; D is uncertain. The CDR3 is made up of 13 amino acids. Germline-derived CDR1 and CDR2 are LGHNA and YSLEER. Between the trimmed V and J ends, which lost 0 bases and 4 bases, there was a span of 4 bases. DNA for the CDR3: TGCGCCAGCAGCCAAGACAGGAATCAGCCCCAGCATTTT. Translation gives CASSQDRNQPQHF.